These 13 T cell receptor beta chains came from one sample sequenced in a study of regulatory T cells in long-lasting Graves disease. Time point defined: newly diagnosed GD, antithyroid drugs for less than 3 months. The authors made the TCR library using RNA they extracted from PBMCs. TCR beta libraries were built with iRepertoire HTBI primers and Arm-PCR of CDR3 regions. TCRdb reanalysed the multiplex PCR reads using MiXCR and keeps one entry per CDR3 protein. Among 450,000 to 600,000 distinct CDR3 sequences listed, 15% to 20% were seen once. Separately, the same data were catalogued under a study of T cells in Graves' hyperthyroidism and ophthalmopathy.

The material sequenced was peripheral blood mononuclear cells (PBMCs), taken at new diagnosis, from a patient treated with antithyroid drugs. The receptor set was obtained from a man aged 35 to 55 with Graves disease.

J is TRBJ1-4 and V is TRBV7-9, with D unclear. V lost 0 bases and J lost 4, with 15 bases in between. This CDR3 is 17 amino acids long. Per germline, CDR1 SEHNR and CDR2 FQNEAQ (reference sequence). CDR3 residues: CASSLAAQVIGNEKLFF. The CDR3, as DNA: TGTGCCAGCAGCTTAGCGGCCCAGGTTATTGGTAATGAAAAACTGTTTTTT.

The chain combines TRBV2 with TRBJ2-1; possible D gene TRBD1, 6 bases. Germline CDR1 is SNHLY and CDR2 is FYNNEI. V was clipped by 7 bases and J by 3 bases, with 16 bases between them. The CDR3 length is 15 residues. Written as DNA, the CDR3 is TGTGCCAGCACCCGGGACACAAGGCGCTACAATGAGCAGTTCTTC. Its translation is CASTRDTRRYNEQFF.

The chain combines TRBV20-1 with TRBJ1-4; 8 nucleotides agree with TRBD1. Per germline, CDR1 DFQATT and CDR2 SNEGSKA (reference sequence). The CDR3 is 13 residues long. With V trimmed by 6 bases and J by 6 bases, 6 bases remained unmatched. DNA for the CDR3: TGCAGTGCCAGACAGGGGCTCTATGAAAAACTGTTTTTT. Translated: CSARQGLYEKLFF.

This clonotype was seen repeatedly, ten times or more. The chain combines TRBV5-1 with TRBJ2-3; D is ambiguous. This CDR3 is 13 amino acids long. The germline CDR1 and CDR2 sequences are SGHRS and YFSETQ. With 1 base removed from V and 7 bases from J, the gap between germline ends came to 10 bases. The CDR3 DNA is TGCGCCAGCAGCTTGATAGGGCCAAATACGCAGTATTTT. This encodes CASSLIGPNTQYF. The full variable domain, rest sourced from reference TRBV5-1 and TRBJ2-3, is KAGVTQTPRYLIKTRGQQVTLSCSPISGHRSVSWYQQTPGQGLQFLFEYFSETQRNKGNFPGRFSGRQFSNSRSEMNVSTLELGDSALYLCASSLIGPNTQYFGPGTRLTVL.

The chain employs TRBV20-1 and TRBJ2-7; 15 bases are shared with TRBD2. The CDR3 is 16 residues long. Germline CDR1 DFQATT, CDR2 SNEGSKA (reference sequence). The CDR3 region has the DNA TGCAGCACTCCGGGACTAGCGGGAGGCGCCTCCTACGAGCAGTACTTC. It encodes CSTPGLAGGASYEQYF.

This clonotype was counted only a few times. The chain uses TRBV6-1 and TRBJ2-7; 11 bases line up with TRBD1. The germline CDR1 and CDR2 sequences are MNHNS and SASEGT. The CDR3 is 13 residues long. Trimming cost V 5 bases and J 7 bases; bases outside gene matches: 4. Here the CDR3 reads CASSRTGGGEQYF. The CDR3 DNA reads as TGTGCCAGCAGTCGGACAGGGGGCGGTGAGCAGTACTTC.

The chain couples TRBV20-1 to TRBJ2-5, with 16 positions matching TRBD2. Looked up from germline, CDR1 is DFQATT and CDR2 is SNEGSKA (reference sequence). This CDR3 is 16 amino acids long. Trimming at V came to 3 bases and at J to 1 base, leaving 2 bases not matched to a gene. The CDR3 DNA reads TGCAGTGCTAGGGGACTAGCGGGAGGGCCCCAAGAGACCCAGTACTTC. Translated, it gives CSARGLAGGPQETQYF.

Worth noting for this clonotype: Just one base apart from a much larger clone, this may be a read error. The CDR3 nucleotides are TGCGCCAGCACCCTTGACCCGAACGCCTACGAGCAGTACTTC. It is translated as CASTLDPNAYEQYF. The rearrangement uses TRBV5-1 and TRBJ2-7; D ambiguous. This CDR3 has 14 amino acids. Germline-derived CDR1 and CDR2 are SGHRS and YFSETQ. Trimming stripped 6 bases from V and 2 bases from J, with 15 bases between.

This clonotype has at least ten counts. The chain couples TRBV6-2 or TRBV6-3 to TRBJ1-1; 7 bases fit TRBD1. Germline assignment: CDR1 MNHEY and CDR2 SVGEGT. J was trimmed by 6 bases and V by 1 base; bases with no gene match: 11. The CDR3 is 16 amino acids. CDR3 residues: CASSYLTGISFPEAFF. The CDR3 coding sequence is TGTGCCAGCAGTTACTTGACAGGGATCTCGTTCCCTGAAGCTTTCTTT.

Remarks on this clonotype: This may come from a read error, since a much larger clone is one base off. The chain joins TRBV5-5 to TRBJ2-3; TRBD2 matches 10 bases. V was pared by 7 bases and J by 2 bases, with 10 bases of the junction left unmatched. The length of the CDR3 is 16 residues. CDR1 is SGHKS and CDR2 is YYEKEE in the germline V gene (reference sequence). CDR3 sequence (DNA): TGTGCCAGCGGCTCAGCTAGCGGGAGAAACACAGATACGCAGTATTTT. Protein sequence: CASGSASGRNTDTQYF. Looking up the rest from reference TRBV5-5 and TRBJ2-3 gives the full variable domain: DAGVTQSPTHLIKTRGQQVTLRCSPISGHKSVSWYQQVLGQGPQFIFQYYEKEERGRGNFPDRFSARQFPNYSSELNVNALLLGDSALYLCASGSASGRNTDTQYFGPGTRLTVL.

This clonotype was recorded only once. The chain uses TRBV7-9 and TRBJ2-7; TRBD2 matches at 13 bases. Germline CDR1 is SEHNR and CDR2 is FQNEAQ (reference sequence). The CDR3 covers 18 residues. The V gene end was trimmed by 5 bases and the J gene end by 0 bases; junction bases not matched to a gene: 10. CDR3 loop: CASSTGTSGNPISYEQYF. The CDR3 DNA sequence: TGTGCCAGCAGCACCGGGACTAGCGGGAACCCCATCTCCTACGAGCAGTACTTC. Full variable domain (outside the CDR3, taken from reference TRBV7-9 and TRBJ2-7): DTGVSQNPRHKITKRGQNVTFRCDPISEHNRLYWYRQTLGQGPEFLTYFQNEAQLEKSRLLSDRFSAERPKGSFSTLEIQRTEQGDSAMYLCASSTGTSGNPISYEQYFGPGTRLTVT.

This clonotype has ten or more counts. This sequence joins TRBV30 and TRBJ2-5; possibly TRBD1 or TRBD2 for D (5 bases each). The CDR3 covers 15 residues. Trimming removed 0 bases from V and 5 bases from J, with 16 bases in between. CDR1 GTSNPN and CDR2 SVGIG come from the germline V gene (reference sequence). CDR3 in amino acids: CAWSVLGTGRETQYF. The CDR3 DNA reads TGTGCCTGGAGTGTACTGGGGACCGGGCGGGAGACCCAGTACTTC.

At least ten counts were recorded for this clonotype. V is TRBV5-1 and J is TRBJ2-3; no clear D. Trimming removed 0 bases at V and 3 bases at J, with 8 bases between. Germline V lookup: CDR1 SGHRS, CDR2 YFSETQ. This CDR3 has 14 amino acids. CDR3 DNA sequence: TGCGCCAGCAGCTTGGAACGAGGTACAGATACGCAGTATTTT. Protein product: CASSLERGTDTQYF.